The following is a TCR beta chain sequence with its context. As yet, its antigen is unknown. This PCR relied on a set of 60 Vbeta primers and 13 Jbeta primers. Libraries were prepared by immunoSEQ multiplex PCR; TCRdb keeps only in-frame clonotypes and omits some of them. The sample lists some 150,000 clones; approximately 81% were seen once. Germline values: CDR1 SGDLS, CDR2 YYNGEE. With V trimmed by 3 bases and J by 0 bases, 2 bases remained unmatched. The CDR3 spans 16 residues. This sample stems from a study of cytomegalovirus exposure and HLA in healthy donors. Study-wide findings and caveats: Sequencing depth across donors, presence/absence analyses assumed, was roughly uniform. CMV serostatus was the sole immune exposure data available.

Sequencing was done on a sample of PBMCs. J is TRBJ2-7 and V is TRBV9, with 14 positions matching TRBD2. This clonotype was sampled from a woman in her thirties or forties in good health and CMV-seropositive. DNA for the CDR3: TGTGCCAGCAGCGCGGGACTAGCGGGGGACTCCTACGAGCAGTACTTC. It codes for CASSAGLAGDSYEQYF.